The present T cell receptor beta chain was sequenced within a study of breast tumors, draining lymph nodes, adjacent tissues. TCRdb reprocessed the multiplex PCR reads with MiXCR, giving one entry per CDR3 protein. Here the sample spans about 100,000 distinct CDR3 sequences, over 20% being singletons. Breast cancer patients provided tissue from their axillary draining lymph nodes. Per germline, CDR1 GTSNPN and CDR2 SVGIG (reference sequence). The V segment lost 0 bases and the J segment 4 bases; nucleotides outside the gene matches: 4. The CDR3 sequence is 14 residues long. The V and J genes are TRBV30 and TRBJ2-3, with 7 bases aligning to TRBD1. The origin of this receptor is a female donor with breast cancer. Some clones in this sample may be carry-over from other donors' samples. Sequenced: axillary lymph node tissue. CDR3 DNA: TGTGCCTGGAGTGTATTAGACAGGGCAGATACGCAGTATTTT. Translation gives CAWSVLDRADTQYF.